This TCR beta chain originates from a study of blood T cell repertoires in COVID-19. Study overall: Samples representing acute and convalescent COVID-19 were sourced from the United States, Italy and Spain.

Clones were read by immunoSEQ multiplex PCR, and TCRdb kept only the in-frame ones, dropping some. This repertoire shows approximately 90,000 clones, over 70% found once; its top ten account for approximately 23%. Germline V gene sequence: CDR1 GTSNPN, CDR2 SVGIG (reference sequence). The germline V and J ends were trimmed by 1 base and 6 bases, with 13 bases remaining between them. The CDR3 length is 13 residues. Sequenced material: peripheral blood. This receptor was obtained from a man at least 80 years old with active or convalescent COVID-19. J is TRBJ2-7 and V is TRBV30; possible D gene TRBD2, 7 bases. CDR3 nucleotides: TGTGCCTGGAGTGAGGGGGGGCCGGGCGAGCAGTACTTC. It codes for CAWSEGGPGEQYF.